What follows are 13 T cell receptor beta chains derived from one specimen sequenced in a study of blood T cell repertoires in COVID-19. The table came from immunoSEQ multiplex PCR; TCRdb's copy has only in-frame clones and leaves some out. The data show some 670,000 clones, with just under 90% seen just once and 0.2% to 0.3% held by the top ten. The specimen sequenced was peripheral blood. These receptors were taken from a woman aged 18-30 years with acute or convalescent COVID-19.

As to this clone: Other DNA sequences in the same sample also yield this CDR3. The chain uses TRBV5-1 and TRBJ1-6; 10 nucleotides match TRBD1. The J segment lost 9 bases and the V segment lost 2 bases, leaving 2 bases of the junction unmatched. Per the germline V gene, CDR1 is SGHRS and CDR2 is YFSETQ. The CDR3 is made up of 14 amino acids. This CDR3 is CASSLGQGGSPLHF. In DNA form, the CDR3 reads TGCGCCAGCAGCTTAGGACAGGGGGGTTCACCCCTCCACTTT.

This chain connects TRBV2 to TRBJ1-4; 9 bases agree with TRBD1. Germline CDR1 and CDR2: SNHLY and FYNNEI. The CDR3 totals 14 residues. V lost 6 bases to trimming and J lost 8 bases; unmatched junction nucleotides: 7. DNA of the CDR3: TGTGCCAGCAGCCTACAGGGGGCAGTAGAAAAACTGTTTTTT. Protein product: CASSLQGAVEKLFF.

The chain couples TRBV9 to TRBJ1-2, with D perhaps TRBD1 (6 bases). The V gene lost 3 bases and the J gene lost 4 bases, with 16 bases spanning the gap. Germline V CDR1 and CDR2: SGDLS, YYNGEE. This CDR3 has 15 residues. DNA of the CDR3: TGTGCCAGCAGCGACAACTACAGGGAGCCCTATGGCTACACCTTC. Translated: CASSDNYREPYGYTF.

The V call is TRBV18, the J call TRBJ1-5, with 7 nucleotides matching TRBD1. Germline CDR1 reads KGHSH; CDR2 reads LQKENI. The CDR3 runs 14 residues. V was clipped by 8 bases and J by 1 base; unmatched bases: 5. In nucleotides, the CDR3 is TGTGCCAGCCGCCCACAGGGGAGCAATCAGCCCCAGCATTTT. This gives the protein CASRPQGSNQPQHF.

This chain uses TRBV7-2 with TRBJ1-1; maybe TRBD1 (6 bases). The CDR3 spans 13 residues. The V gene's germline CDR1 is SGHTA and CDR2 FQGNSA. Trimming left V 5 bases short and J 4 bases short, with 11 bases between. The CDR3 loop reads CASSKKGGTEAFF. The CDR3, as DNA: TGTGCCAGCAGCAAAAAAGGGGGCACTGAAGCTTTCTTT. The full variable domain, its missing parts supplied by reference TRBV7-2 and TRBJ1-1, is GAGVSQSPSNKVTEKGKDVELRCDPISGHTALYWYRQSLGQGLEFLIYFQGNSAPDKSGLPSDRFSAERTGGSVSTLTIQRTQQEDSAVYLCASSKKGGTEAFFGQGTRLTVV.

The chain combines TRBV4-1 with TRBJ1-4; maybe TRBD1 (6 bases). Germline V CDR1 and CDR2: MGHRA, YSYEKL. This CDR3 has 18 amino acids. V lost 3 bases, J lost 0 bases, and 17 bases lay in between. The CDR3 reads CASSHPSGVPATNEKLFF. In DNA form, the CDR3 reads TGCGCCAGCAGCCACCCCTCAGGGGTCCCGGCAACTAATGAAAAACTGTTTTTT.

The V call is TRBV24-1, the J call TRBJ1-2; 9 positions agree with TRBD1. Germline loops: CDR1 KGHDR, CDR2 SFDVKD. The V and J ends lost 4 bases and 5 bases, in that order; junction bases with no gene match: 10. This CDR3 has 16 amino acids. The DNA of the CDR3 is TGTGCCACCAGTGAATCCCCGGGACAGGGAGGTTATGGCTACACCTTC. Amino acids: CATSESPGQGGYGYTF.

V is TRBV7-9 and J is TRBJ1-2; weak D call: TRBD1 (6 bases). V lost 0 bases and J 2 bases, leaving 13 bases between the germline ends. The CDR3 runs to 16 residues. Germline CDR1 is SEHNR and CDR2 is FQNEAQ (reference sequence). The CDR3 loop reads CASSLAGAGVNYGYTF. CDR3 in DNA: TGTGCCAGCAGCTTAGCTGGTGCAGGGGTCAACTATGGCTACACCTTC. Based on the CDR3 plus reference TRBV7-9 and TRBJ1-2, the full variable domain is DTGVSQNPRHKITKRGQNVTFRCDPISEHNRLYWYRQTLGQGPEFLTYFQNEAQLEKSRLLSDRFSAERPKGSFSTLEIQRTEQGDSAMYLCASSLAGAGVNYGYTFGSGTRLTVV.

CDR3 sequence: CASSLDRDYGYTF. The CDR3 region has the DNA TGTGCCAGCAGCTTAGACAGGGACTATGGCTACACCTTC. This chain connects TRBV11-2 to TRBJ1-2; a weak D match, TRBD1 (5 bases). The CDR3 is 13 amino acids. Germline values: CDR1 SGHAT, CDR2 FQNNGV. V was trimmed by 0 bases and J by 3 bases, leaving 5 bases between them.

The rearrangement uses TRBV5-1 and TRBJ1-2; 9 bases align to TRBD1. V shed 3 bases, J shed 4 bases, and the junction held 7 bases outside the gene matches. This CDR3 spans 15 amino acids. Germline loops: CDR1 SGHRS, CDR2 YFSETQ. The CDR3 nucleotides are TGCGCCAGCAGCTCGGGACAGGGTGGATTCTATGGCTACACCTTC. Its translation is CASSSGQGGFYGYTF.

V is TRBV13 and J is TRBJ2-1; D is possibly TRBD2 (5 bases). This CDR3 has 13 residues. The germline V and J ends were trimmed by 0 bases and 8 bases, with 8 bases remaining between them. Germline CDR1 and CDR2: PRHDT and FYEKMQ (reference sequence). CDR3 loop: CASSLGRGDEQFF. CDR3 bases: TGTGCCAGCAGCTTAGGCCGGGGAGATGAGCAGTTCTTC.

This chain joins TRBV13 and TRBJ2-3; 7 bases fit TRBD2. J gave up 2 bases and V 6 bases, and 11 bases lay outside the gene matches. Germline CDR1 is PRHDT and CDR2 is FYEKMQ (reference sequence). This CDR3 is built from 16 residues. The CDR3 sequence is CASSPGAGVLTDTQYF. For the CDR3, the DNA is TGTGCCAGCAGTCCTGGGGCGGGGGTACTCACAGATACGCAGTATTTT.

CDR3 coding DNA: TGTGCCAGCAGTCGATGGGGACAGGCAAGCTATAATTCACCCCTCCACTTT. Amino acids: CASSRWGQASYNSPLHF. The V and J genes are TRBV2 and TRBJ1-6; 8 nucleotides align to TRBD1. The germline V gene has CDR1 SNHLY and CDR2 FYNNEI. V was pared by 5 bases and J by 3 bases, with 9 bases of the junction left unmatched. The CDR3 extends over 17 amino acids.